Listed here are 32 T cell receptor beta chains from one sample, sequenced in a study of blood T cells in healthy people across ages. Next came a second PCR, run for about 7 to 12 cycles, which used a sample-barcoded 5' primer along with a J-beta primer mix. From the 5' RACE reads, TCRdb called clonotypes with MiXCR, one entry per CDR3 protein. Of about 800,000 distinct CDR3 sequences listed, 58% are singletons. What was sequenced was blood. The receptor source for this set is a young man in good health.

As DNA, the CDR3 is TGTGCCAGCAGTTTTAAAGGCGGGACCACACAAGAGACCCAGTACTTC. Its protein is CASSFKGGTTQETQYF. This chain joins TRBV27 and TRBJ2-5; D might be TRBD2 (6 bases). V dropped 3 bases and J dropped 2 bases, with 16 bases sitting between them. The CDR3 length is 16 residues. Germline V CDR1 and CDR2: MNHEY, SMNVEV (reference sequence).

J is TRBJ2-7 and V is TRBV2; D call uncertain. Germline lookup yields CDR1 SNHLY and CDR2 FYNNEI. V was trimmed by 3 bases and J by 1 base, leaving 10 bases between them. This CDR3 comprises 14 residues. CDR3 DNA sequence: TGTGCCAGCAGTGACCAAGGTACATCCTACGAGCAGTACTTC. Translating it yields CASSDQGTSYEQYF.

The rearrangement uses TRBV3-1 and TRBJ1-1; D is unclear. The CDR3 covers 12 residues. V was clipped by 1 base and J by 10 bases, with 10 bases between them. Germline CDR1 is LGHDT and CDR2 is YNNKEL (reference sequence). The CDR3 protein is CASSQVLGRAFF. CDR3 sequence (DNA): TGTGCCAGCAGCCAAGTATTGGGAAGAGCTTTCTTT.

This chain uses TRBV7-2 with TRBJ2-1, with D perhaps TRBD2 (6 bases). The germline V and J ends were trimmed by 6 bases and 3 bases, with 15 bases remaining between them. CDR3 length: 15 amino acids. Germline V gene data show CDR1 as SGHTA and CDR2 as FQGNSA. The CDR3 DNA reads as TGTGCCAGCAGTCTTACGGGACTGTTCTACAATGAGCAGTTCTTC. It specifies CASSLTGLFYNEQFF.

The V call is TRBV3-1, the J call TRBJ2-7; TRBD1 matches 11 bases. V was clipped by 8 bases and J by 5 bases; unmatched bases: 5. The CDR3 is 13 amino acids. In germline, CDR1 is LGHDT, CDR2 YNNKEL (reference sequence). This CDR3 is CASRDRGFDEQYF. CDR3 DNA: TGTGCCAGCCGGGACAGGGGGTTCGACGAGCAGTACTTC.

V is TRBV5-1 and J is TRBJ2-4, with 8 bases that match TRBD2. The J call is uncertain, as TRBJ2-7 better fits the DNA end. The CDR3 contains 18 residues. Germline V gene data show CDR1 as SGHRS and CDR2 as YFSETQ. The CDR3 nucleotides read TGCGCCAGCAGTTGGAAATCCAAAACCACTAGCGGCCCCTACGAGCAGTACTTC. It yields the protein CASSWKSKTTSGPYEQYF.

This clonotype was recorded a few times. This CDR3 reads CASSLEGDWANVLTF. For the CDR3, the DNA is TGTGCCAGCAGCTTGGAGGGGGACTGGGCCAACGTCCTGACTTTC. The genes are TRBV5-5 and TRBJ2-6; the D gene could be TRBD1 or TRBD2 (6 bases each). Germline V gene data show CDR1 as SGHKS and CDR2 as YYEKEE (reference sequence). Trimming took off 0 bases at V and 5 bases at J, with 9 bases between the two ends. The CDR3 loop spans 15 amino acids.

The chain has TRBV7-2 and TRBJ2-7; 10 bases fit TRBD1. Per germline, CDR1 SGHTA and CDR2 FQGNSA. The CDR3 extends over 17 amino acids. The V gene end was trimmed by 0 bases and the J gene end by 1 base; junction bases not matched to a gene: 6. For the CDR3, the DNA is TGTGCCAGCAGCTTAGCCGCCGGGACAGGGGAATCCTACGAGCAGTACTTC. Its protein is CASSLAAGTGESYEQYF.

The chain carries TRBV9 and TRBJ1-4; perhaps TRBD1 as D (5 bases). CDR1 and CDR2 from the germline V gene are SGDLS and YYNGEE. This CDR3 contains 13 residues. With 2 bases removed from V and 8 bases from J, the gap between germline ends came to 10 bases. The CDR3 region is CASSVMEGEKLFF. CDR3 sequence (DNA): TGTGCCAGCAGCGTGATGGAGGGGGAAAAACTGTTTTTT.

V usage is TRBV28 and J usage is TRBJ2-1; 11 bases fit TRBD2. CDR3 length: 23 residues. The V gene end was trimmed by 3 bases and the J gene end by 0 bases; junction bases not matched to a gene: 22. Germline values: CDR1 MDHEN, CDR2 SYDVKM. Here the CDR3 reads CASSFILGSLTTSGVTSYNEQFF. The CDR3 nucleotides are TGTGCCAGCAGTTTCATACTAGGTTCCTTGACGACTAGCGGGGTCACCTCCTACAATGAGCAGTTCTTC. Looking up the rest from reference TRBV28 and TRBJ2-1 gives the full variable domain: DVKVTQSSRYLVKRTGEKVFLECVQDMDHENMFWYRQDPGLGLRLIYFSYDVKMKEKGDIPEGYSVSREKKERFSLILESASTNQTSMYLCASSFILGSLTTSGVTSYNEQFFGPGTRLTVL.

This clonotype was seen more than once but under ten times. The rearrangement uses TRBV7-2 and TRBJ2-1, with 7 bases aligning to TRBD1. This CDR3 region has 15 residues. Germline CDR1 and CDR2: SGHTA and FQGNSA. Germline trimming cut 3 bases from V and 9 bases from J; bases unmatched to any gene: 11. In DNA, the CDR3 is TGTGCCAGCAGCTTCCGACAGGGATGGTGGTTTGAGCAGTTCTTC. Translation: CASSFRQGWWFEQFF.

In its sample, this clonotype was seen a few times. The gene calls are TRBV18 and TRBJ2-7; a possible D gene is TRBD1 (6 bases). The length of the CDR3 is 15 residues. Germline loops: CDR1 KGHSH, CDR2 LQKENI. Deletions cut 3 bases from V and 0 bases from J, with 12 bases between. The DNA for the CDR3 is TGTGCCAGCTCACCTGGACAGTCGAGCTCCTACGAGCAGTACTTC. Its protein product is CASSPGQSSSYEQYF.

This clonotype has more than one count but fewer than ten. This chain connects TRBV6-1 to TRBJ2-5, with TRBD1 matching 8 bases. The J segment lost 4 bases and the V segment lost 11 bases, leaving 6 bases of the junction unmatched. The CDR3 has 12 residues. Germline CDR1 is MNHNS and CDR2 is SASEGT. The CDR3 region is CASDRGAETQYF. Written as DNA, the CDR3 is TGTGCCTCCGACAGGGGCGCAGAGACCCAGTACTTC.

This clonotype has just a few counts. This chain connects TRBV20-1 to TRBJ2-6; D ambiguous. V lost 4 bases to trimming and J lost 0 bases, with 10 bases between them. CDR1 is DFQATT and CDR2 is SNEGSKA in the germline V gene (reference sequence). The CDR3 is 15 residues long. The CDR3 region is CSANFPSSGANVLTF. DNA for the CDR3: TGCAGTGCTAACTTTCCATCCTCTGGGGCCAACGTCCTGACTTTC.

The chain is built from TRBV29-1 and TRBJ1-2, with a weak D call TRBD1 (5 bases). The germline CDR1 and CDR2 sequences are SQVTM and ANQGSEA. Trimming shortened V by 4 bases and J by 5 bases, and 11 bases separated the two germline ends. CDR3 length: 12 residues. CDR3 nucleotides: TGCAGCGTTGTCGGGGGTGTATATGGCTACACCTTC. Translation: CSVVGGVYGYTF.

The chain is built from TRBV9 and TRBJ1-6; D unclear. CDR3 length equals 14 residues. Germline CDR1 and CDR2: SGDLS and YYNGEE. Trimming stripped 2 bases from V and 3 bases from J, with 6 bases between. The CDR3 sequence is CASSVGSYNSPLHF. CDR3 coding DNA: TGTGCCAGCAGCGTTGGGAGCTATAATTCACCCCTCCACTTT.

The chain combines TRBV29-1 with TRBJ1-1; D call uncertain. Between the trimmed V and J ends, which lost 5 bases and 3 bases, there was a span of 16 bases. Germline lookup yields CDR1 SQVTM and CDR2 ANQGSEA. The CDR3 is made up of 14 amino acids. In nucleotides, the CDR3 is TGCAGCGTTCTACATGCGTCCGGGGACACTGAAGCTTTCTTT. Protein sequence: CSVLHASGDTEAFF. Full variable domain (remainder filled in from reference TRBV29-1 and TRBJ1-1): SAVISQKPSRDICQRGTSLTIQCQVDSQVTMMFWYRQQPGQSLTLIATANQGSEATYESGFVIDKFPISRPNLTFSTLTVSNMSPEDSSIYLCSVLHASGDTEAFFGQGTRLTVV.

This sequence joins TRBV7-9 and TRBJ2-7; 8 nucleotides line up with TRBD1. CDR3 length: 13 residues. Germline CDR1 SEHNR, CDR2 FQNEAQ (reference sequence). V was pared by 6 bases and J by 3 bases, with 4 bases of the junction left unmatched. CDR3 DNA sequence: TGTGCCAGCAGTTCCGGGACAGGCTACGAGCAGTACTTC. This codes for CASSSGTGYEQYF.

Regarding this clonotype: One end of the junction is discordant with germline, which a read error may explain. The chain is built from TRBV7-2 and TRBJ2-7; TRBD2 aligns across 8 bases. CDR1 is SGHTA, CDR2 FQGNSA, per germline. The CDR3 is 13 residues long. This CDR3 reads CASSIAGTYEQYF. CDR3 nucleotides: TGTGCCAGCAGCATAGCGGGAACCTACGAGCAGTACTTC.

The gene calls are TRBV9 and TRBJ1-2; D may be TRBD1 (5 bases). This CDR3 is built from 13 residues. V was clipped by 2 bases and J by 7 bases, with 12 bases between them. In germline, CDR1 is SGDLS, CDR2 YYNGEE. The CDR3 region is CASSVKERGGYTF. The CDR3 DNA reads as TGTGCCAGCAGCGTCAAAGAAAGGGGTGGCTACACCTTC. The entire variable domain, with the rest obtained from reference TRBV9 and TRBJ1-2, is as follows: DSGVTQTPKHLITATGQRVTLRCSPRSGDLSVYWYQQSLDQGLQFLIQYYNGEERAKGNILERFSAQQFPDLHSELNLSSLELGDSALYFCASSVKERGGYTFGSGTRLTVV.

Comments on this clonotype: A junction end diverges from the germline sequence, so it may reflect a read error. V is TRBV13 and J is TRBJ2-5; no clear D. CDR3 length: 13 amino acids. Germline V lookup: CDR1 PRHDT, CDR2 FYEKMQ (reference sequence). The CDR3 spells CAGSEPLRETQYF. In DNA, the CDR3 is TGTGCCGGCAGCGAGCCCCTCCGGGAGACCCAGTACTTC.

The chain has TRBV14 and TRBJ2-3; D gene unclear. Germline lookup yields CDR1 SGHDN and CDR2 FVKESK. The V and J ends lost 2 bases and 7 bases respectively, with 7 bases between them. The length of the CDR3 is 12 residues. The CDR3: CASSQNAYTQYF. The CDR3 nucleotides read TGTGCCAGCAGCCAAAACGCCTATACGCAGTATTTT.

DNA of the CDR3: TGCAGTGCTACGGCGCGGGAGGGCAGTTTAAATGAGCAGTTCTTC. This sequence encodes CSATAREGSLNEQFF. The chain links TRBV20-1 to TRBJ2-1, with TRBD2 identical over 9 bases. Germline loops: CDR1 DFQATT, CDR2 SNEGSKA (reference sequence). After removal of 4 bases from V and 7 bases from J, the junction contained 11 bases not matched to a gene. This CDR3 contains 15 residues.

This clonotype showed up many times. This chain links TRBV5-1 with TRBJ1-1, with a tentative D call TRBD1 (6 bases). The V end was cut by 1 base, the J end by 1 base, with 17 bases between. Germline-derived CDR1 and CDR2 are SGHRS and YFSETQ. CDR3 length equals 17 residues. DNA of the CDR3: TGCGCCAGCAGCTTGTATGGGTCCGGGGGCGAGAACACTGAAGCTTTCTTT. Translated: CASSLYGSGGENTEAFF.

The rearrangement uses TRBV6-1 and TRBJ2-1; tentatively, D is TRBD2 (6 bases). The CDR3 consists of 13 residues. The germline CDR1 and CDR2 sequences are MNHNS and SASEGT. V was pared by 10 bases and J by 0 bases, with 10 bases between. CDR3 in amino acids: CAMGRDSYNEQFF. The CDR3 bases are TGTGCCATGGGGCGGGACTCCTACAATGAGCAGTTCTTC.

The chain recombines TRBV3-1 with TRBJ1-2; D is uncertain. V was pared by 6 bases and J by 5 bases, with 13 bases between. The CDR3 sequence is 13 residues long. CDR1 and CDR2 (germline): LGHDT, YNNKEL (reference sequence). For the CDR3, the DNA is TGTGCCAGCAGAACTGTGGGAGGATATGGCTACACCTTC. Translated, it gives CASRTVGGYGYTF.

In DNA, the CDR3 is TGCAGTGCTAGTCTAGCTGACCTTCAAGAGACCCAGTACTTC. Its protein product is CSASLADLQETQYF. The J gene is TRBJ2-5, the V gene TRBV20-1; TRBD2 might be the D (5 bases). CDR1 is DFQATT, CDR2 SNEGSKA, per germline (reference sequence). CDR3 length: 14 amino acids. Trimming took off 3 bases at V and 2 bases at J, with 13 bases between the two ends.

The rearrangement uses TRBV13 and TRBJ2-1; the match to TRBD2 covers 8 bases. V was clipped by 4 bases and J by 8 bases; unmatched bases: 13. The germline gives CDR1 PRHDT, CDR2 FYEKMQ (reference sequence). CDR3 length: 16 amino acids. CDR3 residues: CASSSGGIKPSDEQFF. CDR3 sequence (DNA): TGTGCCAGCAGCTCGGGAGGGATTAAGCCCTCCGATGAGCAGTTCTTC.

This chain links TRBV11-2 with TRBJ2-3, with 13 bases aligning to TRBD2. The CDR3 length is 16 residues. The germline CDR1 and CDR2 sequences are SGHAT and FQNNGV. J lost 1 base, V lost 5 bases, and 3 bases had no gene match. CDR3 DNA: TGTGCCAGCAGCCATGGGACTAGCGGGGGCACAGATACGCAGTATTTT. This encodes CASSHGTSGGTDTQYF.

This clonotype turned up a few times. CDR3: CASSYGGVPKGEQYF. The CDR3, as DNA: TGTGCCAGCAGTTACGGGGGGGTGCCGAAGGGCGAGCAGTACTTC. V usage is TRBV6-6 and J usage is TRBJ2-5, with 7 bases fitting TRBD2. The J call may not be correct, given that the DNA end is closer to TRBJ2-7. The CDR3 runs 15 residues. CDR1 MNHNY and CDR2 SVGAGI come from the germline V gene (reference sequence).

This clonotype has just a few counts. The V and J genes are TRBV25-1 and TRBJ2-1, with D unresolved. The V and J ends lost 6 bases and 8 bases respectively, with 8 bases between them. The germline gives CDR1 MGHDK, CDR2 SYGVNS. This CDR3 is built from 11 residues. The CDR3 loop reads CASRGWDEQFF. Written as DNA, the CDR3 is TGTGCCAGCAGGGGGTGGGATGAGCAGTTCTTC. The variable domain in full, completed from reference TRBV25-1 and TRBJ2-1, reads EADIYQTPRYLVIGTGKKITLECSQTMGHDKMYWYQQDPGMELHLIHYSYGVNSTEKGDLSSESTVSRIRTEHFPLTLESARPSHTSQYLCASRGWDEQFFGPGTRLTVL.

The chain links TRBV6-2 or TRBV6-3 to TRBJ1-5; maybe TRBD1 (5 bases). There are 16 residues in the CDR3. V gave up 8 bases and J gave up 7 bases, with 24 bases separating them. Germline loops: CDR1 MNHEY, CDR2 SVGEGT. The CDR3 DNA is TGTGCCAGCCACACGACTAGGTCAGGGTTCGGACAGCCCCAGCATTTT. Its protein is CASHTTRSGFGQPQHF.